The 25 T cell receptor beta chains presented below share a single source sample, sequenced in a study of blood T cell repertoires in COVID-19 (dated by TCRdb to about 2020). Library prep was done by the immunoSEQ multiplex PCR assay. TCRdb retrieved this table from immuneACCESS and kept in-frame rearrangements only. Not all clones are present; in checked studies, unresolved V genes account for under half, and no reason is known for the remainder. Across this sample there are about 260,000 clones, with approximately 89% seen only once. The ten largest clones capture around 1.3% of the sample. The sequencing input was PBMCs or T cells enriched from blood (not recorded which). The source is a woman between 40 and 50 years old with acute COVID-19.

This sequence joins TRBV30 and TRBJ2-1; a possible D gene is TRBD2 (6 bases). V dropped 2 bases and J dropped 13 bases, with 12 bases sitting between them. Germline V gene sequence: CDR1 GTSNPN, CDR2 SVGIG (reference sequence). The CDR3 totals 11 residues. The CDR3 nucleotides are TGTGCCTGGAGTCTGTCTAGCGTACAGTTCTTC. Translated: CAWSLSSVQFF.

CDR3 region: CASSQEVGRSSYEQYF. In DNA, the CDR3 is TGTGCCAGCAGCCAAGAGGTCGGGAGAAGCTCCTACGAGCAGTACTTC. The chain links TRBV4-2 to TRBJ2-7; D is possibly TRBD2 (6 bases). V lost 0 bases, J lost 0 bases, and 12 bases lay in between. The germline V gene encodes CDR1 LGHNA and CDR2 YNFKEQ. The CDR3 length is 16 residues.

The rearrangement links TRBV28 to TRBJ2-7; D is perhaps TRBD2 (7 bases). Germline values: CDR1 MDHEN, CDR2 SYDVKM. CDR3 size: 12 residues. Trimming removed 8 bases at V and 4 bases at J, with 12 bases between. CDR3 protein: CASGGGGYEQYF. Here the CDR3 DNA reads TGTGCCAGCGGGGGAGGGGGTTACGAGCAGTACTTC.

The gene calls are TRBV10-2 and TRBJ1-5, with a weak D call TRBD1 (5 bases). The CDR3 loop spans 17 amino acids. Per germline, CDR1 WSHSY and CDR2 SAAADI. V dropped 1 base and J dropped 2 bases, with 15 bases sitting between them. In DNA, the CDR3 is TGCGCCAGCAGTGAGTTGCCAGGGCCTGATCGCAATCAGCCCCAGCATTTT. It yields the protein CASSELPGPDRNQPQHF.

The rearrangement joins TRBV11-1 to TRBJ2-7; D perhaps matches TRBD2 (6 bases). The germline CDR1 and CDR2 sequences are SGHAT and FQDESV (reference sequence). This CDR3 spans 15 amino acids. The V gene lost 2 bases and the J gene lost 6 bases, with 17 bases spanning the gap. CDR3 DNA sequence: TGTGCCAGCAGCTTATTTAGCGGCACATCGGGCGAGCAGTACTTC. It encodes CASSLFSGTSGEQYF.

This clone has only one observation. This chain links TRBV19 with TRBJ2-6; the match to TRBD1 covers 10 bases. The CDR3 runs to 21 residues. Germline CDR1 and CDR2: LNHDA and SQIVND (reference sequence). V gave up 3 bases and J gave up 1 base; unmatched junction bases: 15. The CDR3 DNA is TGTGCCAGTAGTATTGCAACGGGGACAGGGGTAAGCGGATCTGGGGCCAACGTCCTGACTTTC. It is translated as CASSIATGTGVSGSGANVLTF.

The chain recombines TRBV27 with TRBJ2-3; D is uncertain. The CDR3 sequence is 11 residues long. V was pared by 3 bases and J by 8 bases, with 6 bases between. Germline V gene lookup returns CDR1 MNHEY and CDR2 SMNVEV (reference sequence). The CDR3 bases are TGTGCCAGCAGTTTCAGTGGTACGCAGTATTTT. Protein product: CASSFSGTQYF.

This sequence joins TRBV13 and TRBJ1-1; D unclear. The CDR3 runs 14 residues. V lost 1 base to trimming and J lost 5 bases, with 11 bases between them. Germline assignment: CDR1 PRHDT and CDR2 FYEKMQ (reference sequence). CDR3 region: CASSLESRWTEAFF. The CDR3 DNA follows: TGTGCCAGCAGCTTAGAATCCCGGTGGACTGAAGCTTTCTTT.

V usage is TRBV6-1 and J usage is TRBJ1-2; TRBD1 agrees at 8 bases. CDR3 length: 16 amino acids. In germline, CDR1 is MNHNS, CDR2 SASEGT. Unmatched junction bases numbered 8, after V lost 1 base and J lost 4 bases. The CDR3 DNA follows: TGTGCCAGCAGTGAAGTAGTACAGGGGGGACGCTATGGCTACACCTTC. The encoded protein is CASSEVVQGGRYGYTF.

The gene calls are TRBV5-1 and TRBJ1-1; tentative D call: TRBD1 (6 bases). Germline V gene data show CDR1 as SGHRS and CDR2 as YFSETQ. CDR3 length equals 15 residues. V lost 0 bases, J lost 0 bases, and 9 bases lay in between. The CDR3 protein is CASSLGAGVNTEAFF. CDR3 DNA sequence: TGCGCCAGCAGCTTGGGTGCAGGGGTGAACACTGAAGCTTTCTTT.

This clone showed up many times. The chain combines TRBV14 with TRBJ2-7; TRBD2 might be the D (5 bases). CDR3 size: 15 residues. The V gene lost 4 bases and the J gene lost 2 bases, with 15 bases spanning the gap. The V gene's germline CDR1 is SGHDN and CDR2 FVKESK. CDR3: CASSPGVFAAYEQYF. CDR3 coding DNA: TGTGCCAGCAGCCCCGGGGTGTTTGCGGCCTACGAGCAGTACTTC.

V and J are TRBV6-1 and TRBJ2-3, with D tentatively TRBD1 (6 bases). Per the germline V gene, CDR1 is MNHNS and CDR2 is SASEGT. Between the trimmed V and J ends, which lost 1 base and 5 bases, there was a span of 13 bases. This CDR3 has 15 amino acids. The CDR3: CASSEGARGRDTQYF. The CDR3 DNA follows: TGTGCCAGCAGTGAAGGGGCAAGGGGGAGAGATACGCAGTATTTT.

The genes are TRBV24-1 and TRBJ2-5; TRBD2 might be the D (6 bases). This CDR3 has 16 residues. From germline, CDR1 is KGHDR and CDR2 SFDVKD. Trimming shortened V by 0 bases and J by 7 bases, and 17 bases separated the two germline ends. CDR3 sequence reads: CATSDLDSRAGGTQYF. The CDR3, as DNA: TGTGCCACCAGTGATTTGGACAGCAGGGCCGGGGGGACCCAGTACTTC.

This clone was picked up a small number of times. The CDR3 DNA reads TGTGCCAGTAGTATCCTCGACAGGGAGACTGAAGCTTTCTTT. This gives the protein CASSILDRETEAFF. The gene calls are TRBV19 and TRBJ1-1; 7 nucleotides align to TRBD1. The germline V gene has CDR1 LNHDA and CDR2 SQIVND (reference sequence). The CDR3 has 14 residues. The J segment lost 5 bases and the V segment lost 3 bases, leaving 6 bases of the junction unmatched.

The chain uses TRBV3-1 (or the pseudogene TRBV3-2) and TRBJ2-7; D unclear. The CDR3 is made up of 18 amino acids. CDR1 is LGHDT and CDR2 is YNNKEL in the germline V gene (reference sequence). The V gene lost 0 bases and the J gene lost 1 base, with 19 bases spanning the gap. The CDR3 nucleotides read TGTGCCAGCAGCCAAGATAGAGCGTCGGCCACTTGGTCCTACGAGCAGTACTTC. Translation gives CASSQDRASATWSYEQYF.

The CDR3 region has the DNA TGTGCCAGCAGTTTATTAGGGCAGGGAATCTTCAATGAGCAGTTCTTC. It specifies CASSLLGQGIFNEQFF. The rearrangement uses TRBV28 and TRBJ2-1; tentative D call: TRBD1 (5 bases). V lost 1 base, J lost 6 bases, and 16 bases lay in between. CDR3 length: 16 amino acids. CDR1 is MDHEN and CDR2 is SYDVKM in the germline V gene.

V and J are TRBV15 and TRBJ1-2; TRBD1 matches 10 bases. CDR1 is LNHNV, CDR2 YYDKDF, per germline (reference sequence). The CDR3 consists of 18 residues. Trimming cost V 1 base and J 5 bases; bases outside gene matches: 13. The CDR3 region is CATSRVLPGQGKVYGYTF. The CDR3, as DNA: TGTGCCACCAGCAGAGTGCTCCCGGGACAGGGGAAAGTGTATGGCTACACCTTC.

The rearrangement uses TRBV2 and TRBJ2-6; D not certain. Per the germline V gene, CDR1 is SNHLY and CDR2 is FYNNEI. The CDR3 consists of 15 residues. V lost 3 bases and J lost 0, with 6 bases in between. The CDR3 spells CASSDVSSGANVLTF. CDR3 coding DNA: TGTGCCAGCAGTGACGTCAGCTCTGGGGCCAACGTCCTGACTTTC.

The chain employs TRBV18 and TRBJ1-1; D call uncertain. The CDR3 is made up of 14 amino acids. CDR1 KGHSH and CDR2 LQKENI come from the germline V gene. Trimming pared 3 bases from V and 0 bases from J, leaving 8 bases between. CDR3 region: CASSPGVMNTEAFF. Here the CDR3 DNA reads TGTGCCAGCTCACCCGGGGTTATGAACACTGAAGCTTTCTTT.

This chain uses TRBV2 with TRBJ2-7; D is undetermined. CDR1 SNHLY and CDR2 FYNNEI come from the germline V gene. The CDR3 has 18 residues. V dropped 1 base and J dropped 1 base, with 20 bases sitting between them. The CDR3 DNA reads as TGTGCCAGCAGTGAAGACCCGATGGCGGCTCCCATATCCTACGAGCAGTACTTC. This codes for CASSEDPMAAPISYEQYF.

The sample holds one count of this clone. The V gene is TRBV3-1 (or the pseudogene TRBV3-2), the J gene TRBJ1-1; D ambiguous. With 4 bases removed from V and 0 bases from J, the gap between germline ends came to 18 bases. The CDR3 has 17 amino acids. Germline V gene data show CDR1 as LGHDT and CDR2 as YNNKEL (reference sequence). CDR3 residues: CASSRRNSGVVNTEAFF. The CDR3 nucleotides read TGTGCCAGCAGCCGACGCAACAGCGGTGTAGTGAACACTGAAGCTTTCTTT.

The J gene is TRBJ1-3, the V gene TRBV24-1; possibly TRBD1 for D (5 bases). CDR1 and CDR2 from the germline V gene are KGHDR and SFDVKD. The V end lost 0 bases, the J end lost 4 bases, and 12 bases lay between the germline ends. CDR3 size: 16 residues. CDR3 DNA: TGTGCCACCAGTGATTTGAACCAGGGTCTAGGAAACACCATATATTTT. Translation gives CATSDLNQGLGNTIYF.

This chain uses TRBV7-9 with TRBJ1-2, with D perhaps TRBD1 (6 bases). The CDR3 extends over 15 amino acids. CDR1 SEHNR and CDR2 FQNEAQ come from the germline V gene (reference sequence). With 4 bases removed from V and 8 bases from J, the gap between germline ends came to 20 bases. DNA of the CDR3: TGTGCCAGCAGCTCTCAACATAACAGGGTTTTGGGCTACACCTTC. Residues: CASSSQHNRVLGYTF.

The V gene is TRBV19, the J gene TRBJ1-4; 8 bases map to TRBD1. V lost 9 bases, J lost 1 base, and 7 bases stayed unmatched. CDR3 length: 15 amino acids. Looked up from germline, CDR1 is LNHDA and CDR2 is SQIVND (reference sequence). The CDR3 protein is CASQRTGKTNEKLFF. Here the CDR3 DNA reads TGTGCCAGCCAACGGACAGGGAAAACTAATGAAAAACTGTTTTTT.

The CDR3 nucleotides read TGTGCCAGCAGTTACGGGCGGGGAGGAAGGTCAAGCCCCTATGGCTACACCTTC. It yields the protein CASSYGRGGRSSPYGYTF. This chain connects TRBV5-4 to TRBJ1-2; no definite D call. V lost 5 bases and J lost 4, with 27 bases in between. The CDR3 sequence is 18 residues long. CDR1 and CDR2 from the germline V gene are SGHNT and YYREEE (reference sequence).